The entry that follows covers one T cell receptor beta chain sequence. Original processing notes: Nucleated cell counts were estimated from reference gene primer amplification. Generated by immunoSEQ multiplex PCR, the TCRdb table keeps only in-frame clones and is missing some. Clone size and V and J calls were adopted from that table, with D and trimming inferred from the DNA. The table lists tens of thousands of clones, 86% of them singletons. The source of the sample is a study of blood T cell repertoires in COVID-19. Across the whole study: Donors in the United States, Italy and Spain gave samples during acute or convalescent COVID-19.

Sequencing input: peripheral blood. The TCR comes from a man between 45 and 60 years old with active or convalescent COVID-19.

The CDR3 is CASSPMGQGAEAFF. As DNA, the CDR3 is TGCGCCAGCAGCCCTATGGGACAGGGGGCTGAAGCTTTCTTT. The chain couples TRBV5-1 to TRBJ1-1; 11 bases fit TRBD1. The CDR3 runs to 14 residues. J gave up 6 bases and V 4 bases, and 5 bases lay outside the gene matches. Germline loops: CDR1 SGHRS, CDR2 YFSETQ.